These 15 T cell receptor beta chains were all obtained from the same sample, sequenced in a study of blood T cell repertoires in COVID-19. Sequencing was performed with immunoSEQ multiplex PCR; in TCRdb, only in-frame clones are kept and a portion is missing. The data show around 130,000 clones, 80% to 90% seen once. The specimen was peripheral blood. The receptors derive from a man aged 65 to 79 with active or convalescent COVID-19.

The gene calls are TRBV27 and TRBJ1-2; D uncertain. Germline CDR1 reads MNHEY; CDR2 reads SMNVEV (reference sequence). The ends were cut back, 3 bases at V and 3 bases at J, with 11 bases in the middle. The CDR3 length is 14 residues. This CDR3 reads CASSFGVLDYGYTF. The CDR3 nucleotides are TGTGCCAGCAGTTTCGGGGTTCTGGACTATGGCTACACCTTC.

The chain is built from TRBV6-4 and TRBJ2-7; weak D call: TRBD2 (6 bases). The CDR3 covers 12 residues. Germline-derived CDR1 and CDR2 are MRHNA and SNTAGT. V shed 7 bases and J shed 4 bases, with 11 bases lying between them. CDR3 bases: TGTGCCAGCACTACCGGGACTTACGAGCAGTACTTC. It codes for CASTTGTYEQYF.

This clone came up once. The rearrangement links TRBV3-1 (or the pseudogene TRBV3-2) to TRBJ2-3; the match to TRBD2 covers 9 bases. Germline V lookup: CDR1 LGHDT, CDR2 YNNKEL (reference sequence). The trim removed 3 bases at V and 0 bases at J, leaving 1 base unmatched. This CDR3 region has 15 residues. The CDR3 sequence: CASSQLAGSTDTQYF. Written as DNA, the CDR3 is TGTGCCAGCAGCCAGCTAGCGGGAAGCACAGATACGCAGTATTTT.

This chain joins TRBV28 and TRBJ1-2, with 10 bases matching TRBD1. CDR3 length equals 16 residues. The V segment lost 6 bases and the J segment 5 bases; nucleotides outside the gene matches: 12. Germline values: CDR1 MDHEN, CDR2 SYDVKM. CDR3: CASSLGGGTGAYGYTF. The CDR3, as DNA: TGTGCCAGCAGCCTGGGCGGCGGGACAGGGGCTTATGGCTACACCTTC.

This sequence joins TRBV11-2 and TRBJ2-7; D gene ambiguous. The CDR3 runs to 12 residues. From germline, CDR1 is SGHAT and CDR2 FQNNGV. Deletions cut 5 bases from V and 0 bases from J, with 5 bases between. The CDR3 DNA reads as TGTGCCAGCAGCCTCCTCTCCTACGAGCAGTACTTC. Encoded protein: CASSLLSYEQYF.

The J gene is TRBJ2-7, the V gene TRBV28, with unresolved D. V lost 8 bases to trimming and J lost 7 bases, with 15 bases between them. Germline V gene data show CDR1 as MDHEN and CDR2 as SYDVKM. This CDR3 contains 12 residues. The CDR3 region is CASRAQLEEQYF. In nucleotides, the CDR3 is TGTGCCAGCCGCGCTCAACTCGAGGAGCAGTACTTC.

V gene TRBV19 combines with J gene TRBJ1-3; 7 bases agree with TRBD1. With 6 bases clipped from V and 2 bases from J, the junction kept 7 bases outside the gene matches. The CDR3 length is 15 residues. The germline V gene has CDR1 LNHDA and CDR2 SQIVND (reference sequence). The CDR3 nucleotides are TGTGCCAGTAGCGACACAGGGGCAACTGGAAACACCATATATTTT. The encoded protein is CASSDTGATGNTIYF.

This chain links TRBV5-1 with TRBJ1-2, with D possibly matching TRBD1 (6 bases). Trimming removed 0 bases at V and 0 bases at J, with 12 bases between. In germline, CDR1 is SGHRS, CDR2 YFSETQ. The CDR3 extends over 16 amino acids. Here the CDR3 DNA reads TGCGCCAGCAGCTTGGACGGACAGAGTTCTAACTATGGCTACACCTTC. Translating it yields CASSLDGQSSNYGYTF.

This rearrangement joins TRBV10-3 to TRBJ2-3; 10 bases line up with TRBD2. The V gene end was trimmed by 7 bases and the J gene end by 4 bases; junction bases not matched to a gene: 11. Germline loops: CDR1 ENHRY, CDR2 SYGVKD. This CDR3 is 16 amino acids long. The CDR3: CAITPSGSTGADTQYF. The CDR3 bases are TGTGCCATCACTCCTAGCGGGAGCACTGGGGCAGATACGCAGTATTTT.

This clone was seen more than once but under ten times. The CDR3, as DNA: TGTGCCAGTAGCCCACGGGGGGCGAGCACCGGGGAGCTGTTTTTT. Protein sequence: CASSPRGASTGELFF. The genes are TRBV19 and TRBJ2-2, with a tentative D call TRBD2 (7 bases). Trimming left V 6 bases short and J 4 bases short, with 15 bases between. The V gene's germline CDR1 is LNHDA and CDR2 SQIVND (reference sequence). The CDR3 covers 15 residues.

This chain links TRBV5-6 with TRBJ2-3, with 8 nucleotides matching TRBD1. Trimming cost V 0 bases and J 5 bases; bases outside gene matches: 8. Germline V CDR1 and CDR2: SGHDT, YYEEEE. The CDR3 sequence is 16 residues long. The CDR3 reads CASSLGQGRNEDTQYF. As DNA, the CDR3 is TGTGCCAGCAGCTTGGGACAGGGGAGGAACGAAGATACGCAGTATTTT.

The V and J genes are TRBV6-5 and TRBJ2-5; D unclear. The CDR3 is made up of 15 amino acids. The V end lost 6 bases, the J end lost 5 bases, and 19 bases lay between the germline ends. Per the germline V gene, CDR1 is MNHEY and CDR2 is SVGAGI. CDR3 DNA: TGTGCCAGCAGCCGAACCGCAGTAATAGCCGAGACCCAGTACTTC. Residues: CASSRTAVIAETQYF.

This rearrangement joins TRBV4-1 to TRBJ1-6; D not certain. Trimming left V 1 base short and J 0 bases short, with 7 bases between. The CDR3 totals 16 residues. The germline gives CDR1 MGHRA, CDR2 YSYEKL. CDR3 in DNA: TGCGCCAGCAGCCAAGCGGGAGGCTCCTATAATTCACCCCTCCACTTT. Translation gives CASSQAGGSYNSPLHF.

The J gene is TRBJ2-7, the V gene TRBV19; TRBD1 matches 7 bases. CDR3 length: 14 amino acids. Germline V gene lookup returns CDR1 LNHDA and CDR2 SQIVND (reference sequence). V was clipped by 6 bases and J by 3 bases; unmatched bases: 8. CDR3 DNA: TGTGCCAGTAGCTTGACAGGGCCCATCTACGAGCAGTACTTC. This codes for CASSLTGPIYEQYF. Variable domain in full (rest from reference TRBV19 and TRBJ2-7): DGGITQSPKYLFRKEGQNVTLSCEQNLNHDAMYWYRQDPGQGLRLIYYSQIVNDFQKGDIAEGYSVSREKKESFPLTVTSAQKNPTAFYLCASSLTGPIYEQYFGPGTRLTVT.

This sequence joins TRBV19 and TRBJ1-5, with D unresolved. The CDR3 is 13 residues long. The germline V gene has CDR1 LNHDA and CDR2 SQIVND (reference sequence). V was clipped by 6 bases and J by 5 bases, with 11 bases between them. The CDR3 coding sequence is TGTGCCAGTAGCCCCGGGCGGGATCAGCCCCAGCATTTT. Translation gives CASSPGRDQPQHF. The full variable domain, in which reference TRBV19 and TRBJ1-5 provide the parts outside the CDR3, is DGGITQSPKYLFRKEGQNVTLSCEQNLNHDAMYWYRQDPGQGLRLIYYSQIVNDFQKGDIAEGYSVSREKKESFPLTVTSAQKNPTAFYLCASSPGRDQPQHFGDGTRLSIL.